This T cell receptor beta chain was sequenced in a study of T-cell reconstitution after alpha-beta-depleted transplantation in children. As it was prepared, the TCRbeta library received unique molecular identifiers. TCRdb fed the PCR reads into MiXCR, producing one record per CDR3 protein. The table shows roughly 610,000 distinct CDR3 sequences, with 8% to 11% occurring only once. Germline V gene lookup returns CDR1 SGHRS and CDR2 YFSETQ. The V and J ends lost 1 base and 7 bases respectively, with 15 bases between them. The CDR3 sequence is 15 residues long. The source of this sequence is a human donor who donated a stem cell graft to a child with acute myeloid leukemia. J is TRBJ2-1 and V is TRBV5-1, with unresolved D. Sequences were derived from PBMCs from the stem cell graft donor, sampled from the stem cell graft. The CDR3 DNA reads TGCGCCAGCAGCTTGAGGGCAGATTTGAGGAATGAGCAGTTCTTC. Its translation is CASSLRADLRNEQFF.